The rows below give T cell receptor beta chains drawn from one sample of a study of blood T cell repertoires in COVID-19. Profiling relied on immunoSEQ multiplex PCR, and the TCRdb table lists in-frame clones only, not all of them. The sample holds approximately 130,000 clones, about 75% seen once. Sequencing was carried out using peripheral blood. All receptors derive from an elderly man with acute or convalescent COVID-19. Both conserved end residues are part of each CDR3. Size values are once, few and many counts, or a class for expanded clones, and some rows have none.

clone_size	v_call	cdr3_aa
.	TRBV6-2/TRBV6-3	CASSLLTPTSGYTF
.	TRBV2	CASSLAGGADTQYF
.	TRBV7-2	CASSKTLGVETQYF
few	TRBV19	CASSETPGLYSNQPQHF
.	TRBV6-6	CASSTDLTGEVQPQHF
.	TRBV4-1	CASSQQTGGSYNEQFF
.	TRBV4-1	CASSQEGTGGLGAKNIQYF
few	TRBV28	CAVPVTGRYGYTF
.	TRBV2	CASSEEGDYGYTF
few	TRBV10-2	CASSDRGSSGANVLTF
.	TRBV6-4	CASSASSNTEAFF
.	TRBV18	CASSQQGHEQYF
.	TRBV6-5	CASSSWVLDSGNTIYF
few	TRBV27	CASSLFSGISTFF
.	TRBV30	CAWSNSGRTNEKLFF
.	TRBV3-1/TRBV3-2	CASSQGTGLTGELFF
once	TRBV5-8	CASSIRGGNEQYF
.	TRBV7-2	CASSLAGTGYPGELFF
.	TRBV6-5	CASSYDRALTDTQYF
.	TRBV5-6	CASSLGDLWTNVLTF
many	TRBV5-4	CASSLQGRNGYTF
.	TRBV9	CASSVEPGTNTGELFF
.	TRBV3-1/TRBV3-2	CASSDTGTTEAFF
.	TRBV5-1	CASSPRQGWETQYF
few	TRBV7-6	CASSSDSSYEQYF
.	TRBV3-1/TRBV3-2	CASSQRDWATNEKLFF
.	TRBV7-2	CASSLVARGDGYTF
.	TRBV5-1	CASSLGDRNQPQHF
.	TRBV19	CASSSDRVIYNEQFF
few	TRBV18	CASSPRDSSGEKLFF
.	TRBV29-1	CSGYRGTEAFF
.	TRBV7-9	CASSSYSSSGNTIYF
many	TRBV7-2	CASSPRAGDGYTF
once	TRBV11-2	CASSGTSGTSQQFF
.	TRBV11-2	CASSFPGGEQFF
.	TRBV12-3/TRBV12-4	CASSLGQQETQYF
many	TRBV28	CASSAQRGSGNQPQHF
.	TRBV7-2	CASSSRLAGDFEQYF
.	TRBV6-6	CASSYQDRHYEQYF
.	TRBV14	CASSPGTGFFGQYF
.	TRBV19	CASSIARGAGQETQYF
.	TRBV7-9	CASSLRLAGFTDTQYF
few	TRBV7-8	CASSPRGQDYNSPLHF
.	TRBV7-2	CASSFSSGGAEDTQYF
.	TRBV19	CASTGRNEKLFF
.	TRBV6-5	CASSPKSYGYTF
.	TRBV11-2	CASSTIGQGAHGELFF
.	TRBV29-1	CSVPANYGYTF
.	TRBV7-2	CASSPLAGGDTDTQYF
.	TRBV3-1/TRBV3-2	CASSQEFGTSGTGELFF
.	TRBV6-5	CASSYSGPAGGEKLFF
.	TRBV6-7	CASSSRPGRRCQPQHF
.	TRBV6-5	CASTGTGGTEAFF
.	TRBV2	CASSEYSGTSYNEQFF
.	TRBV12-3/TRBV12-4	CASSFRTGEQYF